One and the same sample provided the 9 T cell receptor beta chains below, sequenced in a study of blood T cell repertoires in COVID-19. Some clones are missing from TCRdb's copy, which holds only in-frame ones; the method was immunoSEQ multiplex PCR. The repertoire has some 100,000 clones, roughly 90% of them found once; the top ten carry under 3.5%. Sequenced input: peripheral blood. The origin of the receptors is a woman in her seventies with acute or convalescent COVID-19.

V gene TRBV28 combines with J gene TRBJ1-5; D is perhaps TRBD1 (6 bases). CDR3 length equals 14 residues. CDR1 is MDHEN, CDR2 SYDVKM, per germline. Trimming removed 10 bases at V and 1 base at J, with 14 bases between. The CDR3 loop reads CATLTGHSNQPQHF. The CDR3 DNA reads TGTGCCACCCTAACAGGGCACAGCAATCAGCCCCAGCATTTT. Complete variable domain (other parts from reference TRBV28 and TRBJ1-5): DVKVTQSSRYLVKRTGEKVFLECVQDMDHENMFWYRQDPGLGLRLIYFSYDVKMKEKGDIPEGYSVSREKKERFSLILESASTNQTSMYLCATLTGHSNQPQHFGDGTRLSIL.

The chain carries TRBV19 and TRBJ1-1, with a possible D match to TRBD1 (6 bases). Germline CDR1 LNHDA, CDR2 SQIVND (reference sequence). V lost 6 bases, J lost 3 bases, and 11 bases lay in between. CDR3 size: 13 residues. The CDR3 coding sequence is TGTGCCAGTAGAACAACAGGGTACACTGAAGCTTTCTTT. Translated: CASRTTGYTEAFF. The whole variable domain, filled in from reference TRBV19 and TRBJ1-1, reads DGGITQSPKYLFRKEGQNVTLSCEQNLNHDAMYWYRQDPGQGLRLIYYSQIVNDFQKGDIAEGYSVSREKKESFPLTVTSAQKNPTAFYLCASRTTGYTEAFFGQGTRLTVV.

V gene TRBV30 combines with J gene TRBJ1-6; the D gene is possibly TRBD1 (5 bases). This CDR3 contains 13 residues. CDR1 and CDR2 (germline): GTSNPN, SVGIG (reference sequence). Trimming stripped 3 bases from V and 8 bases from J, with 11 bases between. The CDR3 region is CAWSSGGHSPLHF. Written as DNA, the CDR3 is TGTGCCTGGAGCTCGGGGGGACATTCACCCCTCCACTTT.

The chain carries TRBV5-4 and TRBJ2-7; TRBD2 matches 8 bases. Germline CDR1 is SGHNT and CDR2 is YYREEE (reference sequence). The CDR3 consists of 14 residues. V shed 1 base and J 3 bases; nucleotides not matched to a gene: 3. CDR3 sequence reads: CASSLYAGGYEQYV. The CDR3 DNA is TGTGCCAGCAGCTTGTATGCGGGGGGCTACGAGCAGTACGTC.

The chain has TRBV19 and TRBJ1-5; the match to TRBD1 covers 7 bases. The V and J ends lost 5 bases and 2 bases, in that order; junction bases with no gene match: 9. The length of the CDR3 is 16 residues. CDR1 is LNHDA and CDR2 is SQIVND in the germline V gene (reference sequence). CDR3 coding DNA: TGTGCCAGTAGTGGCACAGGGGCGACTGGCAATCAGCCCCAGCATTTT. Translation: CASSGTGATGNQPQHF.

The chain joins TRBV30 to TRBJ1-5; D is perhaps TRBD1 (5 bases). The CDR3 runs to 14 residues. Germline CDR1 is GTSNPN and CDR2 is SVGIG (reference sequence). Trimming cost V 2 bases and J 7 bases, with 15 bases left between them. The CDR3 sequence: CAWSPWQGSQPQHF. The CDR3 DNA reads as TGTGCCTGGAGTCCGTGGCAGGGAAGCCAGCCCCAGCATTTT.

V and J are TRBV28 and TRBJ1-6; D is unresolved. Per the germline V gene, CDR1 is MDHEN and CDR2 is SYDVKM. The ends were cut back, 5 bases at V and 9 bases at J, with 11 bases in the middle. This CDR3 spans 13 amino acids. The CDR3 nucleotides are TGTGCCAGCAGTCTCCAGGTATCTTCACCCCTCCACTTT. It yields the protein CASSLQVSSPLHF.

This rearrangement joins TRBV6-5 to TRBJ2-1, with D possibly being TRBD1 (6 bases). With 5 bases removed from V and 0 bases from J, the gap between germline ends came to 11 bases. Germline V lookup: CDR1 MNHEY, CDR2 SVGAGI. The CDR3 is made up of 15 amino acids. The CDR3 DNA follows: TGTGCCAGCAGTCCGGACAGAAGCTCCTACAATGAGCAGTTCTTC. Its translation is CASSPDRSSYNEQFF.

The chain employs TRBV18 and TRBJ1-1; weak D call: TRBD1 (6 bases). This CDR3 region has 15 residues. Deletions cut 8 bases from V and 0 bases from J, with 16 bases between. Germline values: CDR1 KGHSH, CDR2 LQKENI. As DNA, the CDR3 is TGTGCCAGCCTACGGGACATCCTCTTGAACACTGAAGCTTTCTTT. It specifies CASLRDILLNTEAFF.